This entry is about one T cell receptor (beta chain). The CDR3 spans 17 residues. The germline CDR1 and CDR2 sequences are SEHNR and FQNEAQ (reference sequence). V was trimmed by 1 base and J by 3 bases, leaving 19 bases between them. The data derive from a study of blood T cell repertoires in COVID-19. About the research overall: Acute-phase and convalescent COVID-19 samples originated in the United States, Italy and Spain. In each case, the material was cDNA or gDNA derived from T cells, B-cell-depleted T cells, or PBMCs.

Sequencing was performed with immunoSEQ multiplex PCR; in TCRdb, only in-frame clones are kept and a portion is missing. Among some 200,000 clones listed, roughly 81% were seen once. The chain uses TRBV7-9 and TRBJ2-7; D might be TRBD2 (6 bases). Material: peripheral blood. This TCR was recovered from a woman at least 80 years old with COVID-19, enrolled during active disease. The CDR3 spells CASSLVTGTHTFYEQYF. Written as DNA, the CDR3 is TGTGCCAGCAGCTTAGTAACCGGGACTCATACATTCTACGAGCAGTACTTC.